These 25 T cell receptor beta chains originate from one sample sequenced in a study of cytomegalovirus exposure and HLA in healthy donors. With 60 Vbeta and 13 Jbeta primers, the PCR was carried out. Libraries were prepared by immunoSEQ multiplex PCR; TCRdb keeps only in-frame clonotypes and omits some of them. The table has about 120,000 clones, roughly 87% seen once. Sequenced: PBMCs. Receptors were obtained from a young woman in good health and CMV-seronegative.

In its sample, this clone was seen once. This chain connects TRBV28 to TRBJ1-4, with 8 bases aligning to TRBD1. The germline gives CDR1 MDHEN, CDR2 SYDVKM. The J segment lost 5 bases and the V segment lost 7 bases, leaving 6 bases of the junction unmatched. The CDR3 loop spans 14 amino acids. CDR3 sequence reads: CASINRDRNEKLFF. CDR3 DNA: TGTGCCAGCATTAACCGGGACAGGAATGAAAAACTGTTTTTT.

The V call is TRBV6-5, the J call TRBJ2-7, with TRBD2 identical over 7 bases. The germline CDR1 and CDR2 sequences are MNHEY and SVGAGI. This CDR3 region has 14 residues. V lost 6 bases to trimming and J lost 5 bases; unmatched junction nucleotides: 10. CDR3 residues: CASSSSGRLHEQYF. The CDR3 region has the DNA TGTGCCAGCAGCAGTTCCGGGAGGCTCCACGAGCAGTACTTC.

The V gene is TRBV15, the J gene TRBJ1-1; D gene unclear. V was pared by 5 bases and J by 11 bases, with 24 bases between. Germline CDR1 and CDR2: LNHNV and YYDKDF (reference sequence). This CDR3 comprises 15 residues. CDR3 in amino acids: CATSSTSRESVTAFF. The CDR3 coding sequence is TGTGCCACCAGCTCGACCTCCCGGGAAAGTGTGACGGCTTTCTTT.

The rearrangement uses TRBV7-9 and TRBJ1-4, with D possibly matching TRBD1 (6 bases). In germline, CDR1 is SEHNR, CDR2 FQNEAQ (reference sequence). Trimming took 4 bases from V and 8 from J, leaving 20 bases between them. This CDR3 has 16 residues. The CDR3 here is CASSSSQGSYNEKLFF. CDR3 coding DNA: TGTGCCAGCAGCTCTTCACAGGGTAGTTATAACGAAAAACTGTTTTTT.

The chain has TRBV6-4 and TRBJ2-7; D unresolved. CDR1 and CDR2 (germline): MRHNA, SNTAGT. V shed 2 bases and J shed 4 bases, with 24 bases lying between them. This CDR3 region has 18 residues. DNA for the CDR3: TGTGCCAGCAGTGACCATAGATCGCTAAAAACTGCCGATTACGAGCAGTACTTC. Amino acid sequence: CASSDHRSLKTADYEQYF.

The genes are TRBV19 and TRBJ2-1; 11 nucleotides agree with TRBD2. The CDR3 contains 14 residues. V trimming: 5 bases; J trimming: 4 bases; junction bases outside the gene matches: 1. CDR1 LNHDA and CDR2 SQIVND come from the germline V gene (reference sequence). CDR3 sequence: CASSASGRYNEQFF. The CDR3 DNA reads TGTGCCAGTAGTGCTAGCGGGAGGTACAATGAGCAGTTCTTC.

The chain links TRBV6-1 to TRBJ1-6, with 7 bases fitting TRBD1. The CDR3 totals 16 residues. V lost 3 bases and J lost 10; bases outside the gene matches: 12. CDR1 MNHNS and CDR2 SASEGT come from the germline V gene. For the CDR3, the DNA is TGTGCCAGCAGTGAGCGTAGGGGGCCGCCTTGGTCACCCCTCCACTTT. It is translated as CASSERRGPPWSPLHF.

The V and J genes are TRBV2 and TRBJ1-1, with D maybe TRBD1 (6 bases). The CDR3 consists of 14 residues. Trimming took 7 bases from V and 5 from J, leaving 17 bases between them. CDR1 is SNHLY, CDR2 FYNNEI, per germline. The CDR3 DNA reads TGTGCCAGCAAGACAAGGTCTCAGGGGACTGAAGCTTTCTTT. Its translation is CASKTRSQGTEAFF.

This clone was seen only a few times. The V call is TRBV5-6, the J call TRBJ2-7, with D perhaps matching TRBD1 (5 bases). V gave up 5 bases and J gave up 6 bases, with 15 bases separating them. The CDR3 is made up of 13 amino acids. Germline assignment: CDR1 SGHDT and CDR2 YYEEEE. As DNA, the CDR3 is TGTGCCAGCAGTACAGCCGTAGGGGTCGAGCAGTACTTC. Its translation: CASSTAVGVEQYF.

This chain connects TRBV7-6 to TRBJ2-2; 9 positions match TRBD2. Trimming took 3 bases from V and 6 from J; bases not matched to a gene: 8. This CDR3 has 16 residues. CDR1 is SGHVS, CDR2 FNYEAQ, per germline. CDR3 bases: TGTGCCAGCAGCTTTTCGCTAGCGGGAAAACCCGGGGAGCTGTTTTTT. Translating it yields CASSFSLAGKPGELFF.

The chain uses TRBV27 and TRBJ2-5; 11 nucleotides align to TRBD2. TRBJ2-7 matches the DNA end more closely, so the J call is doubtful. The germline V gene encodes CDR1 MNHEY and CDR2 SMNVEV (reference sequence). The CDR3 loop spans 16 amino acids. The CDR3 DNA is TGTGCCAGCAGTTTATCGGGACTAGCGGTTTCCTACGAGCAGTACTTC. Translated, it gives CASSLSGLAVSYEQYF.

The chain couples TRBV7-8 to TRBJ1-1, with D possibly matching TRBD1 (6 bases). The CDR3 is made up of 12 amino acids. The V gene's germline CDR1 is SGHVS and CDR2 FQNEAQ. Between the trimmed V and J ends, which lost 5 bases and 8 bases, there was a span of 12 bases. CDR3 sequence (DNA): TGTGCCAGCAGCGCTGGGGGCAGGGAAGCTTTCTTT. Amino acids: CASSAGGREAFF.

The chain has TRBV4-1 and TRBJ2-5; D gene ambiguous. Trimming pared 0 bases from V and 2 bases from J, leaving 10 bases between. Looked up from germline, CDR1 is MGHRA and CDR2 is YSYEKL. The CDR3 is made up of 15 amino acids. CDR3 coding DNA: TGCGCCAGCAGCCAAGATCCGGTTCCTCAAGAGACCCAGTACTTC. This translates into CASSQDPVPQETQYF.

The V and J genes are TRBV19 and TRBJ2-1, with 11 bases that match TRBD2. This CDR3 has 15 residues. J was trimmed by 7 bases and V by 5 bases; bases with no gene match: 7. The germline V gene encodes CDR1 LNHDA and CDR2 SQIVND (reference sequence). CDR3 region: CASSPTSGSRNEQFF. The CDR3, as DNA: TGTGCCAGTAGTCCAACTAGCGGGAGTCGAAATGAGCAGTTCTTC. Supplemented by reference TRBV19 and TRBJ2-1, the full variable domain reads DGGITQSPKYLFRKEGQNVTLSCEQNLNHDAMYWYRQDPGQGLRLIYYSQIVNDFQKGDIAEGYSVSREKKESFPLTVTSAQKNPTAFYLCASSPTSGSRNEQFFGPGTRLTVL.

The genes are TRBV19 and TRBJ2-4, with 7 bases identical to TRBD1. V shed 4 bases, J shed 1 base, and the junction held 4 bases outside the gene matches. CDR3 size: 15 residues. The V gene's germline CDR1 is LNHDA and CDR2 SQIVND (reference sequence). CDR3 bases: TGTGCCAGTAGTACCCAGACAGGGGCCAAAAACATTCAGTACTTC. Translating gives CASSTQTGAKNIQYF.

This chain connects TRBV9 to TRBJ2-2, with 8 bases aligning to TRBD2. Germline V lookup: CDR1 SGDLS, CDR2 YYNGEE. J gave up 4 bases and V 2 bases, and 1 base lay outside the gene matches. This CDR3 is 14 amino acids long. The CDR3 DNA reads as TGTGCCAGCAGCGTTCTAGCGGGCACCGGGGAGCTGTTTTTT. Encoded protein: CASSVLAGTGELFF.

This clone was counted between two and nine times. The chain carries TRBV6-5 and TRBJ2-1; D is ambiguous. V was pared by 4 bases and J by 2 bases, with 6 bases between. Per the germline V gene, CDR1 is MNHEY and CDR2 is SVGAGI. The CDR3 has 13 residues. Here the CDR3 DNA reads TGTGCCAGCAGTTCCAGGACCTACAATGAGCAGTTCTTC. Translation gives CASSSRTYNEQFF.

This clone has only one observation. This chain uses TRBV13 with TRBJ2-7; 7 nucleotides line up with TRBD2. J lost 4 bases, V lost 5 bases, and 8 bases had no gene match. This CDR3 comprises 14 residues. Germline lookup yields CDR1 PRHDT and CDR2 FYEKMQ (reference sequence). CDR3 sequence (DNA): TGTGCCAGCAGCACCGGACTAGTTCGATACGAGCAGTACTTC. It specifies CASSTGLVRYEQYF.

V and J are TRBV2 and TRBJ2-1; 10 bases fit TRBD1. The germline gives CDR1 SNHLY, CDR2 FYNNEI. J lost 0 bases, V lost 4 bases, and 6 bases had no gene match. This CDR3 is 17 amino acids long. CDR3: CASSVGQGSSSYNEQFF. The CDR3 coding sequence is TGTGCCAGCAGTGTGGGACAGGGGTCTAGCTCCTACAATGAGCAGTTCTTC.

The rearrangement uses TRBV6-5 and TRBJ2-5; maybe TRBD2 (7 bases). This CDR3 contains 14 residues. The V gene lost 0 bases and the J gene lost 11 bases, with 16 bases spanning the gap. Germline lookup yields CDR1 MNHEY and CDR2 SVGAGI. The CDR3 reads CASSYSGGAEEQYF. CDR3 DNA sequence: TGTGCCAGCAGTTACTCTGGGGGGGCGGAAGAGCAGTACTTC.

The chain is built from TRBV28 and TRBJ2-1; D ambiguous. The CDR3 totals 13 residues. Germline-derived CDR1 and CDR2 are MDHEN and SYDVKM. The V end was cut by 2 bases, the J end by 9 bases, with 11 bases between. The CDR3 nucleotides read TGTGCCAGCAGTTTAGGGCCCGGCCGTGAGCAGTTCTTC. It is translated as CASSLGPGREQFF.

The CDR3 protein is CASSGSGMLETQYF. In nucleotides, the CDR3 is TGTGCCAGTAGCGGGAGCGGGATGTTGGAGACCCAGTACTTC. The rearrangement links TRBV2 to TRBJ2-5; TRBD2 agrees at 9 bases. After removal of 9 bases from V and 5 bases from J, the junction contained 10 bases not matched to a gene. Germline values: CDR1 SNHLY, CDR2 FYNNEI. The CDR3 extends over 14 amino acids.

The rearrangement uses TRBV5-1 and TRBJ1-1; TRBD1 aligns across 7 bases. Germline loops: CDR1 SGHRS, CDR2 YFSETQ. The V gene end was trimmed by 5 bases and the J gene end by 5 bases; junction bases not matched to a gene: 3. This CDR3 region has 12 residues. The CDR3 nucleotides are TGCGCCAGCAGTCGACAGGGTACTGAAGCTTTCTTT. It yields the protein CASSRQGTEAFF.

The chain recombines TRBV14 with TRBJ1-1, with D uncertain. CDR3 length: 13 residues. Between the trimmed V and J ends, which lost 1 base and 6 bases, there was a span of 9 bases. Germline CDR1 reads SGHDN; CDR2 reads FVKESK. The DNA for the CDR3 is TGTGCCAGCAGCCAAGGGTCAGGATCTGAAGCTTTCTTT. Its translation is CASSQGSGSEAFF.

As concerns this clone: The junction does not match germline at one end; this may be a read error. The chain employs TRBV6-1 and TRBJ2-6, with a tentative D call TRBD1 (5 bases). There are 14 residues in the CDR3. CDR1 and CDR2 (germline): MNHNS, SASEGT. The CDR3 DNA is TGTGCCAGCAGTGAAGTGTCTGGGGCCAACGGCCTGACTTTC. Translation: CASSEVSGANGLTF.